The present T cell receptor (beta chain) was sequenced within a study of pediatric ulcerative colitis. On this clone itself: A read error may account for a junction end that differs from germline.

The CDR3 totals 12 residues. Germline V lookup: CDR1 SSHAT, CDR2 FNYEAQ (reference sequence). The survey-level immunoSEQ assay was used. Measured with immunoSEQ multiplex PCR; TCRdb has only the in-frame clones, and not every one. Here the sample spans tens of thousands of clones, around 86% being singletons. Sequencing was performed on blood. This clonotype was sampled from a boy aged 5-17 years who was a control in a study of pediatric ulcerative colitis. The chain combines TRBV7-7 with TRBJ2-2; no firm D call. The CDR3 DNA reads TGTGCTAGCAGATTGAACACCGGGGAGCTGTTTTTT. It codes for CASRLNTGELFF.